The T cell receptor (beta chain) described here comes from a study of cytomegalovirus exposure and HLA in healthy donors (TCRdb year 2017). Study-wide context: An earlier analysis of 587 of the donors reported approximately 280 Gb of sequence data and some 110 million unique TCR beta sequences obtained from some 200 million T cells. Donor age, sex, ethnicity and CMV serostatus were compiled alongside the repertoire data. The study profiled the T cell repertoires of 500 to 800 subjects by immunosequencing and related them to cytomegalovirus serostatus. On average, 235,054 unique TCR beta nucleotide sequences were sequenced per donor among some 420 genotyped donors of the cohort, with roughly 18% of those sequences being non-productive. Rather than using new phenotypic data, the later analysis identified candidate immune exposures from TCR beta sequences and from how often those sequences occurred across donors. In addition to the first cohort of 650 to 800 subjects, a separate validation cohort of approximately 130 different subjects was used. The genetic ancestry cluster associated with self-reported Caucasian donors included 70% to 85% of the 398 genotyped donors. Both class I and class II loci were covered by HLA typing, at four-digit resolution. Several DR-DQ haplotypes were handled as single units for association and clustering, since linkage in the cohort was strong. An earlier analysis of some 600 of the donors applied high-throughput TCR beta sequencing to assess whether each TCR beta V gene segment acted as functional or pseudogenic. The aim of the study was to test whether cataloging public T cell receptors could identify signatures of past pathogen exposure. Approximately 310 gigabases of sequencing data and around 80 million unique TCR sequences made up an early release that covered about 640 HLA-typed donors. A later analysis re-examined previously published TCR beta repertoires from about 700 donors and added high-resolution HLA genotyping to investigate patterns of TCR occurrence. Genome-wide SNP genotypes for about 65% of the 666 donors were used in a later genetic analysis, which treated that subset as a discovery cohort. Typing coverage varied by locus: 629-630 donors for A, B, C, DRB1 and DQB1; approximately 500 for DQA1; 600 to 610 for DPA1; around 450 for DPB1. All discovery cohort repertoires had been generated on a single sequencing platform. The study combined high-throughput TCR immunosequencing, statistical association of individual TCRs with disease status, and machine learning to predict cytomegalovirus infection status.

As concerns this clone: It has no known antigen specificity. There are no base qualities to consult, and no much larger clone falls within one base.

Libraries were constructed by the immunoSEQ multiplex PCR assay. A mixture of 60 forward primers for TCR Vbeta segments and 13 reverse primers for TCR Jbeta segments was used in the multiplex PCR. Amplification of the CDR3 region of rearranged TCR beta genes was performed with a multiplex PCR assay on genomic DNA. The Illumina HiSeq System was used to sequence the amplified TCR beta libraries as 87-base-pair reads. From the authors' description of their analysis: In a later analysis, around 80 million unique TCR beta chains were counted across the 666 repertoires, and approximately 9.9 million of these chains were shared by at least two donors. A nearest-neighbor algorithm error-corrected the raw reads and collapsed the reads into unique sequences, merging closely related sequences to remove PCR and sequencing errors. To assign V, D and J gene segments, CDR3 sequences were aligned to IMGT reference sequences. For a sequence to be retained, at least a six-nucleotide match to both a V gene segment and a J gene segment was required. A rearrangement counted as productive if the CDR3 had no stop codons and remained in frame with V and J, and every other rearrangement counted as non-productive. Following IMGT convention, CDR3 was defined as the stretch from the second conserved V-encoded cysteine to the conserved J-encoded phenylalanine. Sequences without an unambiguous match to a single V gene segment were excluded from the earlier analysis of 450 to 650 of the donors. In an earlier analysis of several hundred of the donors, V segments were called functional above 56.7% productive rearrangements and were called segregating when the between-donor standard deviation exceeded 5%. A statistical classification framework was built to diagnose cytomegalovirus status from the catalog of TCR beta chain sequences. V and J gene assignment, in a later analysis, came from comparing TCR nucleotide sequences with IMGT/GENE-DB human TR gene sequences. The TCRdist pipeline was used in a later analysis to assign CDR3 sequences and most-parsimonious VDJ recombination scenarios. In a later analysis, each TCR beta chain was defined by its CDR3 amino acid sequence together with its V-gene family, and reads without a unique V-gene family were excluded. A later analysis removed 592 highly shared, low-generation-probability nucleotide sequences to deal with suspected cross-contamination and a sequencing artifact. A later analysis calculated a clonal expansion index for each public chain from normalized within-repertoire ranks of inferred template counts. Generation probabilities in a later analysis came from a VDJ recombination model fitted to out-of-frame rearrangements, and those results were checked against IGoR. In a later analysis, TCR-TCR, TCR-HLA and TCR-CMV co-occurrence was scored with hypergeometric tests, and a repertoire-size bias correction was applied to TCR pairs. In a later analysis, false discovery rates were estimated by permuting HLA or CMV assignments 20 times. A later analysis grouped co-occurring TCRs with DBSCAN, adding TCRdist sequence similarity when clustering within HLA-allele-positive subsets. Repertoires with fewer than 30,000 or more than 120,000 public chains, plus five repertoires with anomalous nucleotide sharing, were excluded from co-occurrence clustering. Held by TCRdb, this immuneACCESS table contains in-frame sequences only and omits some clones. Under half of the omission traces to an unresolved V gene where checked; the cause of the rest is unknown. V and J calls and clone size come straight from that table; D and trimming were deduced from the DNA. This sample comprises some 150,000 clones, around 72% of them detected only once. The biggest ten clones account for 2.1% of the sample.

The cohort comprised 710 or so healthy bone marrow donors. At the time of sampling, every cohort member was nominally healthy, though immune exposures that went unrecorded were likely present. The donor tested CMV seronegative, placing the donor among the 350 or so seronegative members of the cohort. Each donor provided a peripheral blood sample, and peripheral blood mononuclear cells were used for TCR beta sequencing. Genomic DNA was extracted from the blood cell samples with the Qiagen DNeasy Blood Extraction Kit. The germline V gene sets CDR1 to SGDLS and CDR2 to YYNGEE. V was cut back by 3 bases and J by 1 base, leaving a gap of 9 bases between them. The CDR3, from cysteine to phenylalanine, totals 14 residues. Only the CDR3 region is kept as DNA, spanning 42 bases read in frame from base 1. What the work shows at the level of the full study, not this receptor alone: An earlier analysis of approximately 540 of the donors showed that most TCR beta V segments appeared in productive rearrangements either about 87% or about 30% of the time, which broadly matched IMGT annotations. The only immune exposure information available for the cohort was CMV serostatus. Because counts were too low, some 17 rarely observed V segments, including chromosome 9 orphons, were left out of the earlier analysis of a few hundred of the donors. Compared with equally common non-associated chains, HLA-associated TCR beta chains in a later analysis were more clonally expanded and had lower generation probabilities. In a later analysis, most CMV-associated TCR beta chains were found to appear HLA-restricted, with HLA associations seemingly driven largely by CMV exposure. When HLA alleles, especially DR and DQ, strongly co-occurred, attributing TCR associations to individual alleles was difficult. In both the original and validation cohorts, the classifier was reported to diagnose cytomegalovirus status with high specificity and sensitivity. Some IMGT-functional V segments, including TRBV6-2 and TRBV6-3, could not be told apart with the 87-base-pair reads, so those segments were excluded. Linkage disequilibrium might explain the correlated functional status among segregating V segments, but an unknown experimental factor could not be excluded. Three of the identified cytomegalovirus-associated TCR beta chains were confirmed in vitro to be specific for cytomegalovirus antigens. In a later analysis, several top co-occurrence clusters were reported to appear linked to parvovirus B19, influenza, CMV and Epstein-Barr virus. A cluster of highly shared sequence variants was judged likely to be a technical artifact of the sequencing pipeline. A further reported finding was that TCR beta sequences accurately predicted the HLA-A and HLA-B alleles for most subjects in the first cohort. Only TCR beta chains were sequenced in this cohort, and the absence of alpha or paired-chain data limited detectable features. In the study, some 180 TCR beta chains were listed as associated with cytomegalovirus. In a later analysis, TCR association rates were found to vary across HLA loci, with the most associated TCRs seen for DRB1 alleles and the fewest for HLA-C alleles. V-gene and J-gene trimming of TCR beta chains was associated with a missense DCLRE1C variant in a later genetic analysis, and the association was replicated in an independent cohort. It was suggested by the authors that the approach could potentially be generalized to other disease states and immunological phenotypes. Presence/absence analyses assumed roughly uniform sequencing depth across donors, an assumption that may not hold. In a later genetic analysis, fewer N-insertions in productive TCRs were reported among donors in an Asian-associated ancestry cluster than the roughly 700-donor mean. In a later analysis, 15,000 to 20,000 TCR beta sequences were associated with specific HLA alleles at a false discovery rate of 0.05. Because HLA typing was unavailable for some donors at each locus, only the typed subset was used in association tests. Most TCR sequences were observed very rarely across donors, whereas some public TCRs were present in many individuals.

The sequencing sample was made of PBMCs. This TCR was recovered from a man in his forties or fifties in good health and CMV-seronegative. The sequence joins TRBV9 to TRBJ2-3, with the D gene too uncertain to name. The DNA sequence follows: TGTGCCAGCAGCGGCAGACTCCGCACAGATACGCAGTATTTT. It is translated as CASSGRLRTDTQYF.